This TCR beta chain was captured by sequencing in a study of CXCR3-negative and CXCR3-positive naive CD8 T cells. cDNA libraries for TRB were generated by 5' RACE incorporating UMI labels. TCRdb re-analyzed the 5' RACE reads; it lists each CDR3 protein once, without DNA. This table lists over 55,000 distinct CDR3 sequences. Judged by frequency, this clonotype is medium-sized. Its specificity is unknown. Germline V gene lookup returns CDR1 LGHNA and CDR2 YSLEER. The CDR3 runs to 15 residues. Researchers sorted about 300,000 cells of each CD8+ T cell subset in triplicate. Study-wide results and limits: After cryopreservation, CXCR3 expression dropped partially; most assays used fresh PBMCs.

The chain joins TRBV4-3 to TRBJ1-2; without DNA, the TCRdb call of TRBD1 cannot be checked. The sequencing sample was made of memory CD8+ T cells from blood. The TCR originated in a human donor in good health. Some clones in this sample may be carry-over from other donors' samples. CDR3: CASSQESGMNYGYTF.